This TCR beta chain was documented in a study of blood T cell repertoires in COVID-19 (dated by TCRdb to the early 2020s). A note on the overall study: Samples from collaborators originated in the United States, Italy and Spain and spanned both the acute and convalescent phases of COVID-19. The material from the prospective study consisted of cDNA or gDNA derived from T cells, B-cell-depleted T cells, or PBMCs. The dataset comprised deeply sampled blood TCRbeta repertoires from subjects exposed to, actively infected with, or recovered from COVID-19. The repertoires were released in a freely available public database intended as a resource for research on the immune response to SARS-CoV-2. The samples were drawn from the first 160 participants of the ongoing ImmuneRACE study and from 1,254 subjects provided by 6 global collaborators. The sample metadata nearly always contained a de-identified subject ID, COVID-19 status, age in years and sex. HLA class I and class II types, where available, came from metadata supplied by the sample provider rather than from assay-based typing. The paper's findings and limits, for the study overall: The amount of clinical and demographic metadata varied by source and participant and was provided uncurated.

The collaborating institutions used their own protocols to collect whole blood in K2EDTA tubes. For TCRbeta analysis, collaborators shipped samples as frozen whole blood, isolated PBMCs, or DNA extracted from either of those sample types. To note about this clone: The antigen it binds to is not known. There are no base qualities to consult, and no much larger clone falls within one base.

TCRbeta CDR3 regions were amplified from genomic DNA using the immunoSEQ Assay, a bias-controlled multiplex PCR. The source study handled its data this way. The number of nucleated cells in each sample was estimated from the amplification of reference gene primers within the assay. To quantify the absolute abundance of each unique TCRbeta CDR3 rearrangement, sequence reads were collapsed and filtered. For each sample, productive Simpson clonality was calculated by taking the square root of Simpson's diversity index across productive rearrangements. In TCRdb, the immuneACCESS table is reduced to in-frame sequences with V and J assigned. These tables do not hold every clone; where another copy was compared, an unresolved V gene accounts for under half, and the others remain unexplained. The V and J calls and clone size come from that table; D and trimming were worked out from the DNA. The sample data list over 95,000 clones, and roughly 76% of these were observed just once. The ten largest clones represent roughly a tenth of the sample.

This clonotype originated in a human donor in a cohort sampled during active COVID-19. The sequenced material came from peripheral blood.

In nucleotides, the sequence is TGTGCCAGCAGCTCGCGGTTCGACAGGGGGCTTGGCTACACCTTC. Its protein reads: CASSSRFDRGLGYTF. The sequence links TRBV3-1 (or the pseudogene TRBV3-2) to TRBJ1-2, and TRBD1 matches 10 of the central bases. The germline V gene (reference sequence) supplies CDR1 LGHDT and CDR2 YNNKEL. The CDR3 sequence holds 15 residues, the cysteine and phenylalanine included. The retained sequence is limited to the CDR3, 45 bases, with the frame set at the first base. V is cut back by 5 bases and J by 7 bases, with 10 bases in the junction unmatched.